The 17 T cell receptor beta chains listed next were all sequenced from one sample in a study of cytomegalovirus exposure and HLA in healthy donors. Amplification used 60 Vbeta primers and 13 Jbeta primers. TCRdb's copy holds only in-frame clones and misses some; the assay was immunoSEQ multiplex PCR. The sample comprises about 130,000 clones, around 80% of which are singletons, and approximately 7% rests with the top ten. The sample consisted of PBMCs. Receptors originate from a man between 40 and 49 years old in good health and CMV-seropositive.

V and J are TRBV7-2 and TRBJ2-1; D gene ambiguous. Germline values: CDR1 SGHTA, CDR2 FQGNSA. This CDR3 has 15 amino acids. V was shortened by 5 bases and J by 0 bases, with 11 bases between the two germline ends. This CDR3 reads CASSLELSSYNEQFF. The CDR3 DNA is TGTGCCAGCAGCCTAGAATTGAGCTCCTACAATGAGCAGTTCTTC.

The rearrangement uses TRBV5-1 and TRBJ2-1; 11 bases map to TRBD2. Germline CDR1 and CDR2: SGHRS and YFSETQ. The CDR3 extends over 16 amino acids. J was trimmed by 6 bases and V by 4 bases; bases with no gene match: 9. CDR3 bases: TGCGCCAGCAGCCCAGGGACTAGCGGCAGAGCCAATGAGCAGTTCTTC. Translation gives CASSPGTSGRANEQFF.

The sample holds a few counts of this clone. The CDR3 region has the DNA TGTGCCAGCAGTTTCAATATGGACAGTAATGACGAGCAGTACTTC. Residues: CASSFNMDSNDEQYF. This chain links TRBV27 with TRBJ2-7; D is possibly TRBD1 (6 bases). V gave up 3 bases and J gave up 5 bases, with 17 bases separating them. The germline gives CDR1 MNHEY, CDR2 SMNVEV (reference sequence). The CDR3 spans 15 residues.

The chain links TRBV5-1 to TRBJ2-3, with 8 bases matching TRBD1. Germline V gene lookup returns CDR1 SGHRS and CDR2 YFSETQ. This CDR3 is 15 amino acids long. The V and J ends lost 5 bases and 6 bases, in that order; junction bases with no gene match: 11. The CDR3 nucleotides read TGCGCCAGCAGATCACTTCGGACAGGGTGGGATACGCAGTATTTT. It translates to CASRSLRTGWDTQYF.

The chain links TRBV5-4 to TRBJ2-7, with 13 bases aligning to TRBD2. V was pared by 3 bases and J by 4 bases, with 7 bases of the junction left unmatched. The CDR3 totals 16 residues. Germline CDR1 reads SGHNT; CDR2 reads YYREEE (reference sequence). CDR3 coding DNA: TGTGCCAGCAGCTATGGACTAGCGGGAGTTATTTACGAGCAGTACTTC. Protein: CASSYGLAGVIYEQYF.

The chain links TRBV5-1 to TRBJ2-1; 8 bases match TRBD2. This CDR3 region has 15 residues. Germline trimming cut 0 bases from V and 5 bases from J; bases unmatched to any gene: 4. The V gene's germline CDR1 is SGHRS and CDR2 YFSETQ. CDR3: CASSLEGTRNNEQFF. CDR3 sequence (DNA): TGCGCCAGCAGCTTGGAAGGGACTAGGAACAATGAGCAGTTCTTC.

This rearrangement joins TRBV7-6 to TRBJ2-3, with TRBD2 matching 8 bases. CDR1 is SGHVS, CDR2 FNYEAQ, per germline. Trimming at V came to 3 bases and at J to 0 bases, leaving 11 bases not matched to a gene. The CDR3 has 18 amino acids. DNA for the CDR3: TGTGCCAGCAGCTTGGGGTACGGGAGGGCCGATAGCACAGATACGCAGTATTTT. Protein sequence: CASSLGYGRADSTDTQYF.

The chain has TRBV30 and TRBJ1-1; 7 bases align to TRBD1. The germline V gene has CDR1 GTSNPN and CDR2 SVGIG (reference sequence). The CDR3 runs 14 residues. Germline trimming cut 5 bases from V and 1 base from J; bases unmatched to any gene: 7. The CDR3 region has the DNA TGTGCCTGGGGAAACAGGGGCGGGAACACTGAAGCTTTCTTT. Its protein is CAWGNRGGNTEAFF.

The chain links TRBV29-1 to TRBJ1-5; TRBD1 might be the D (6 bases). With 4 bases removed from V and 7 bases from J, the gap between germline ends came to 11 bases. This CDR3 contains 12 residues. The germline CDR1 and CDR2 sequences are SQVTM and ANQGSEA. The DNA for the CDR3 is TGCAGCGTTGGGGAAGGGGGACAGCCCCAGCATTTT. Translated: CSVGEGGQPQHF. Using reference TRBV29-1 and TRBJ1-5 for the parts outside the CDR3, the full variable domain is SAVISQKPSRDICQRGTSLTIQCQVDSQVTMMFWYRQQPGQSLTLIATANQGSEATYESGFVIDKFPISRPNLTFSTLTVSNMSPEDSSIYLCSVGEGGQPQHFGDGTRLSIL.

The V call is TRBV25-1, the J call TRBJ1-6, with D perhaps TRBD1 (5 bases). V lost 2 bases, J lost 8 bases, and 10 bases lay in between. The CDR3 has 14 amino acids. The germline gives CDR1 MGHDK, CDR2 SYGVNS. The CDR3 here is CASSEPRADSPLHF. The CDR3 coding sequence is TGTGCCAGCAGTGAACCCAGGGCTGATTCACCCCTCCACTTT.

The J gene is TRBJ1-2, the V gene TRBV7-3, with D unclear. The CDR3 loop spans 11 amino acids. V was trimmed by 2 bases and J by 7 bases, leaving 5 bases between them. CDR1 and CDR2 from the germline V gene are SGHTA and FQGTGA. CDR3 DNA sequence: TGTGCCAGCAGCTTATACTCTGGCTACACCTTC. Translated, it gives CASSLYSGYTF.

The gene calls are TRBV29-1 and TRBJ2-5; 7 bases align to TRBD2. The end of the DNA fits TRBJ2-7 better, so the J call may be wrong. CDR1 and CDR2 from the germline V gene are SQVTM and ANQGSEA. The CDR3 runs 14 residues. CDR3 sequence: CSAATIAGSHEQYF. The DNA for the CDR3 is TGCAGCGCCGCCACCATAGCGGGTTCCCACGAGCAGTACTTC.

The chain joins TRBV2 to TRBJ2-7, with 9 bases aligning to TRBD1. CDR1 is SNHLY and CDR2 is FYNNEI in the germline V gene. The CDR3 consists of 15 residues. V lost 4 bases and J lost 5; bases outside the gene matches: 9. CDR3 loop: CASSASGTGPDEQYF. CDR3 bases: TGTGCCAGCAGTGCGTCCGGGACAGGGCCCGACGAGCAGTACTTC.

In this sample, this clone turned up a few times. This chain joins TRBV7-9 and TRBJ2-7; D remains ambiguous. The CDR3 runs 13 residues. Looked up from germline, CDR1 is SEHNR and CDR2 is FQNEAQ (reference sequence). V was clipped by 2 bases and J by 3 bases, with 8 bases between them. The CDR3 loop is CASSLRHFYEQYF. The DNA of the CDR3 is TGTGCCAGCAGCTTAAGACACTTCTACGAGCAGTACTTC.

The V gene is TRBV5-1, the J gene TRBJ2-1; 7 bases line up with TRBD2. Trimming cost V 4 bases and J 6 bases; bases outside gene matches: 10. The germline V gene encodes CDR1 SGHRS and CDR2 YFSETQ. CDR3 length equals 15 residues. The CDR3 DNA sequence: TGCGCCAGCAGCAGGGTGGTCGGGGAGGGCAATGAGCAGTTCTTC. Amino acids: CASSRVVGEGNEQFF.

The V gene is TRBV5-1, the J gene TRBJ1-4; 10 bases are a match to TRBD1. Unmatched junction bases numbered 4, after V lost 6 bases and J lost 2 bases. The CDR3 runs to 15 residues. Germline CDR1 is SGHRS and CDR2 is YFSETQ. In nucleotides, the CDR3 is TGCGCCAGCAAGGGACAGGGGAGGACTAATGAAAAACTGTTTTTT. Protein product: CASKGQGRTNEKLFF.

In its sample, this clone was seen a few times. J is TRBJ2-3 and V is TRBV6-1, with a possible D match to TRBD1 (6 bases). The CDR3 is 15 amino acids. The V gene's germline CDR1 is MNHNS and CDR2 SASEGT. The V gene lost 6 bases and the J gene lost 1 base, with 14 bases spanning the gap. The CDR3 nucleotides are TGTGCCAGCAGGCCGAACAGGGCGGGCACAGATACGCAGTATTTT. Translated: CASRPNRAGTDTQYF.